A selection of T cell receptor beta chains follows, all from one sample in a study of T cells in Graves' hyperthyroidism and ophthalmopathy. TCRdb used MiXCR to reprocess the multiplex PCR reads, holding one entry per CDR3 protein. The table shows over 120,000 distinct CDR3 sequences, with more than 20% occurring only once. Sequencing was done on a sample of blood. The receptor source for this set is a woman aged 50 to 60 with Graves' hyperthyroidism that later progressed to Graves' ophthalmopathy. Both conserved end residues are part of each CDR3. The D gene is left open where the match is weak. Some rows have no size entry. The others give once, few or many, or a class for an expanded clone.

V	D	size	J	DNA	CDR3
TRBV27	NA	NA	TRBJ2-1	TGTGCCAGCAGAACATTCCTAGCGCAAAGCTCCTACAATGAGCAGTTCTTC	CASRTFLAQSSYNEQFF
TRBV28	NA	many	TRBJ2-1	TGTGCCAGCAGTTTCCGGGACGGCTTCTACAATGAGCAGTTCTTC	CASSFRDGFYNEQFF
TRBV6-1	TRBD1	many	TRBJ2-7	TGTGCCTGTGGTAGGCCTGGGACAGGGGTCATCGAGCAGTACTTC	CACGRPGTGVIEQYF
TRBV7-8	NA	NA	TRBJ2-3	TGTGCCAGCAGCTTAGCTGAGGGGGGGGCAGATACGCAGTATTTT	CASSLAEGGADTQYF
TRBV6-5	NA	NA	TRBJ1-3	TGTGCCAGCAGTTACGAGGGGGTGACTGGAAACACCATATATTTT	CASSYEGVTGNTIYF
TRBV6-1	NA	NA	TRBJ2-3	TGTGCCAGCAGTACGGGACTCCGCACAGATACGCAGTATTTT	CASSTGLRTDTQYF
TRBV28	NA	many	TRBJ2-4	TGTGCCAGCAGTGGAGTAGCCAAAAACATTCAGTACTTC	CASSGVAKNIQYF
TRBV10-2	NA	few	TRBJ1-2	TGCGCCAGCAGTCCTCGACAGGAGAATGGCTACACCTTC	CASSPRQENGYTF
TRBV28	TRBD2	many	TRBJ2-7	TGTGCCAGCAGCCCTCCGGGACTAGCGGGAGCCTACGAGCAGTACTTC	CASSPPGLAGAYEQYF
TRBV2	NA	NA	TRBJ1-1	TGTGCCAGCAGTGAAGGGGCCCTGAACACTGAAGCTTTCTTT	CASSEGALNTEAFF
TRBV11-2	TRBD1	NA	TRBJ1-6	TGTGCCAGCAGCTGGGACAGGGCTAATTCACCCCTCCACTTT	CASSWDRANSPLHF
TRBV9	NA	NA	TRBJ2-2	TGTGCCAGCAGCGTAGTCGGGAGTGGCACCGGGGAGCTGTTTTTT	CASSVVGSGTGELFF
TRBV28	NA	many	TRBJ1-1	TGTGCCAGCAGTTTTGTGGGAACAGGGAGAACTGAAGCTTTCTTT	CASSFVGTGRTEAFF
TRBV3-1	TRBD2	few	TRBJ2-7	TGTGCCAGCAGCCAAAATGGGGCGGGAGGGGAGCAGTACTTC	CASSQNGAGGEQYF
TRBV3-1	TRBD2	many	TRBJ2-3	TGTGCCAGCAGTAGATTAGCGGGGGGTACGCAGTATTTT	CASSRLAGGTQYF
TRBV5-1	TRBD2	NA	TRBJ2-1	TGTGCCAGCAGCTTGGAAGCGGGAGCCTACAATGAGCAGTTCTTC	CASSLEAGAYNEQFF
TRBV12-3/TRBV12-4	NA	NA	TRBJ1-1	TGTGCCAGCAGTCCCCGCAGGGGGAACACTGAAGCTTTCTTT	CASSPRRGNTEAFF
TRBV5-1	TRBD1	once	TRBJ1-4	TGCGCCAGCAGCCTGGACAGGGGGCCGAGTGAAAAACTGTTTTTT	CASSLDRGPSEKLFF
TRBV6-1	NA	many	TRBJ1-5	TGTGCCAGCAGCCAGGGCAATCAGCCCCAGCATTTT	CASSQGNQPQHF
TRBV2	TRBD2	NA	TRBJ2-2	TGTGCCAGCAGTGAAGAAGCGGGAGGGCCGCGAGGCACCGGGGAGCTGTTTTTT	CASSEEAGGPRGTGELFF
TRBV19	NA	many	TRBJ1-1	TGTGCCAGTAGTACCAGGGTTTCGGGTAACACTGAAGCTTTCTTT	CASSTRVSGNTEAFF
TRBV30	NA	many	TRBJ2-5	TGTGCCTGGAGAGGGGACGGACGATTGAATTATCAAGAGACCCAGTACTTC	CAWRGDGRLNYQETQYF
TRBV2	NA	NA	TRBJ1-1	TGTGCCAGCAGTGAACACACTGAAGCTTTCTTT	CASSEHTEAFF
TRBV19	NA	many	TRBJ1-2	TGTGCCAGTAGGAAGAGAGGGGAGGTTGAAGCTAACTATGGCTACACCTTC	CASRKRGEVEANYGYTF
TRBV2	NA	many	TRBJ1-1	TGTGCCAGCAGTCCAGACCGGAGGACTGAAGCTTTCTTT	CASSPDRRTEAFF
TRBV30	NA	many	TRBJ1-1	TGTGCCTGGAGTGTCCCCACTAAGGCGGGAATGAACACTGAAGCTTTCTTT	CAWSVPTKAGMNTEAFF
TRBV12-3/TRBV12-4	TRBD2	few	TRBJ2-1	TGTGCCAGCAGGCCCACTAGCGGATACTCGGAGTTCTTC	CASRPTSGYSEFF
TRBV5-5	TRBD1	many	TRBJ2-5	TGTGCCAGCAGCTTGGGGGACAGCCCGGGCGAGACCCAGTACTTC	CASSLGDSPGETQYF
TRBV5-1	NA	few	TRBJ2-1	TGCGCCAGCAGCCTGGGCGGGCGAAGCTCCTACAATGAGCAGTTCTTC	CASSLGGRSSYNEQFF
TRBV30	NA	many	TRBJ1-5	TGTGCCTGGAGTGTCACGGCTAATCAGCCCCAGCATTTT	CAWSVTANQPQHF
TRBV19	NA	many	TRBJ1-1	TGTGCCAGTAGTATCGCATCTTTGAACACTGAAGCTTTCTTT	CASSIASLNTEAFF
TRBV20-1	NA	NA	TRBJ1-4	TGCAGTGCCCCCGGGGGAGCAACTAATGAAAAACTGTTTTTT	CSAPGGATNEKLFF
TRBV11-2	TRBD2	NA	TRBJ2-1	TGTGCCAGCAGCTCAGGACTAGCGGCCTCCTACAATGAGCAGTTCTTC	CASSSGLAASYNEQFF
TRBV3-1	TRBD2	many	TRBJ2-5	TGTGCCAGCAGCCAGCGCGGGAGTTCCAATAGAGAGACCCAGTACTTC	CASSQRGSSNRETQYF
TRBV12-3/TRBV12-4	TRBD1	many	TRBJ2-1	TGTGCCAGCACCACCGGGACAGGGGGTGAGCAGTTCTTC	CASTTGTGGEQFF
TRBV28	NA	NA	TRBJ2-5	TGTGCCAGCAGTTTATTGAGGGGGGGGCCGGCGGAGGGGACCCAGTACTTC	CASSLLRGGPAEGTQYF
TRBV7-2	NA	many	TRBJ1-1	TGTGCCAGCAGCTTATCGGGGATTGAAGCTTTCTTT	CASSLSGIEAFF
TRBV12-3/TRBV12-4	NA	many	TRBJ1-2	TGTGCCAGCAATCCCCCCGGGACTAACTATGGCTACACCTTC	CASNPPGTNYGYTF
TRBV7-2	NA	many	TRBJ1-1	TGTGCCAGCAGCTTAGACACTGAAGCTTTCTTT	CASSLDTEAFF
TRBV6-1	NA	many	TRBJ1-1	TGTGCCAGCACCTTAAATGACGGACCGAACACTGAAGCTTTCTTT	CASTLNDGPNTEAFF
TRBV19	NA	few	TRBJ1-1	TGTGCCAGTAGTACCCTTACCTCTACAGGGTTGACTGAAGCTTTCTTT	CASSTLTSTGLTEAFF
TRBV7-3	NA	many	TRBJ2-5	TGTGCCAGCAGCCCCCGGGCCCTGGGGGAGACCCAGTACTTC	CASSPRALGETQYF
TRBV5-1	TRBD1	few	TRBJ2-1	TGCGCCAGCAGCTTACCGACAGGGTACAATGAGCAGTTCTTC	CASSLPTGYNEQFF
TRBV11-2	TRBD2	many	TRBJ2-1	TGTGCCAGCAGCTGGACTAGCGTTGAGCAGTTCTTC	CASSWTSVEQFF